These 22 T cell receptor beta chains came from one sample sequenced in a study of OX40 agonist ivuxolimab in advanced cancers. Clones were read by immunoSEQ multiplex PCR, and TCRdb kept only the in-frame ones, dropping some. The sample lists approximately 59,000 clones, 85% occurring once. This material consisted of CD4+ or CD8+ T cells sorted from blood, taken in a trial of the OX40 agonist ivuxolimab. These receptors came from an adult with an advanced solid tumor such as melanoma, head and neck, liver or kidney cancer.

CDR3 loop: CATSIDVTGSYEQYF. The CDR3, as DNA: TGTGCCACCAGCATAGATGTTACCGGCTCCTACGAGCAGTACTTC. The V gene is TRBV15, the J gene TRBJ2-7; D remains ambiguous. Trimming took 4 bases from V and 0 from J, leaving 13 bases between them. This CDR3 contains 15 residues. In germline, CDR1 is LNHNV, CDR2 YYDKDF (reference sequence).

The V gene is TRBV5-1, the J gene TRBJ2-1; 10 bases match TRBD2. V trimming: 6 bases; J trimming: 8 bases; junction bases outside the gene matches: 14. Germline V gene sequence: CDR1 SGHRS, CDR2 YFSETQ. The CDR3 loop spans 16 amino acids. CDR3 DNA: TGCGCCAGCAACCCAGGGGCTAGCGGGAGAGGGTATGAGCAGTTCTTC. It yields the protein CASNPGASGRGYEQFF. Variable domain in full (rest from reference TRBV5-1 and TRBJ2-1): KAGVTQTPRYLIKTRGQQVTLSCSPISGHRSVSWYQQTPGQGLQFLFEYFSETQRNKGNFPGRFSGRQFSNSRSEMNVSTLELGDSALYLCASNPGASGRGYEQFFGPGTRLTVL.

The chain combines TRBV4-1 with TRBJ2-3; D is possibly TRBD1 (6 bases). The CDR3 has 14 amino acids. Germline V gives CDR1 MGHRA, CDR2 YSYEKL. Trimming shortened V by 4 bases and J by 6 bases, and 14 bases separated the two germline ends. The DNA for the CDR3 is TGCGCCAGCAGCCGAGACAGGCCCATGGATACGCAGTATTTT. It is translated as CASSRDRPMDTQYF.

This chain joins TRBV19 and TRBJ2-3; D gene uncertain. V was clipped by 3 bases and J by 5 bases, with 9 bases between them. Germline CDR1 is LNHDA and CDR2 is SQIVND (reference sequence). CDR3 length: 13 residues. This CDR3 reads CASSMQERDTQYF. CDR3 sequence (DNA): TGTGCCAGTAGTATGCAGGAGAGAGATACGCAGTATTTT.

In nucleotides, the CDR3 is TGTGCCAGCAGTCCCCACATTAGCTCCTACAATGAGCAGTTCTTC. As protein: CASSPHISSYNEQFF. The V gene is TRBV28, the J gene TRBJ2-1; D gene unclear. The CDR3 covers 15 residues. Trimming pared 5 bases from V and 0 bases from J, leaving 11 bases between. Germline assignment: CDR1 MDHEN and CDR2 SYDVKM.

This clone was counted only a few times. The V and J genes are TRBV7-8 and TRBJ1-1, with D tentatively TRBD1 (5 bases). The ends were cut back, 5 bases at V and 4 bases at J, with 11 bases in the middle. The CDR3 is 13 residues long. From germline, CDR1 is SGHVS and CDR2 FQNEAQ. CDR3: CASSPGGGTEAFF. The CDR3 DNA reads TGTGCCAGCAGCCCCGGGGGAGGCACTGAAGCTTTCTTT.

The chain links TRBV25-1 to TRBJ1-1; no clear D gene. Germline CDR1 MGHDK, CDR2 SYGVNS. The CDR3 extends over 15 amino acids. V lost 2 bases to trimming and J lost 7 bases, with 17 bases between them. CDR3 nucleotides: TGTGCCAGCAGTGAACCCACCTCCGGGTGGAGTGAAGCTTTCTTT. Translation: CASSEPTSGWSEAFF.

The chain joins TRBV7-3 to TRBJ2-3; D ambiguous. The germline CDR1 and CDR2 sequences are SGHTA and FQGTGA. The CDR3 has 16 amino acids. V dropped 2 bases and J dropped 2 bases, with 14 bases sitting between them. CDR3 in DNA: TGTGCCAGCAGCTTAGGAATGGGCGGAATCACAGATACGCAGTATTTT. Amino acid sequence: CASSLGMGGITDTQYF.

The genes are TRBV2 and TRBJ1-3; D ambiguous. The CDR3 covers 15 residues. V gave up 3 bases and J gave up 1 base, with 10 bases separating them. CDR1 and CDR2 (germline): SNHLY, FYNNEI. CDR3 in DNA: TGTGCCAGCAGTGAGGGCAGGACGTCTGGAAACACCATATATTTT. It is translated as CASSEGRTSGNTIYF.

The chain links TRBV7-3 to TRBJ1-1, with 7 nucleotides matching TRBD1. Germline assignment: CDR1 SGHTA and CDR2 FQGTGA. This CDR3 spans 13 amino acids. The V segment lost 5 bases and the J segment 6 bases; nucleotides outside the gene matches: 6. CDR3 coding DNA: TGTGCCAGCAGCACCTACCAGGGGGCTGAAGCTTTCTTT. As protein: CASSTYQGAEAFF.

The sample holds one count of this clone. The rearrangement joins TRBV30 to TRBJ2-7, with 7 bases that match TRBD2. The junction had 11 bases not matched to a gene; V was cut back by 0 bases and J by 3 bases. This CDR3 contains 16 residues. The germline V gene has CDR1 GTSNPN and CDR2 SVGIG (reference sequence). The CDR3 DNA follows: TGTGCCTGGAGTGTATACGTCGGGGAGGGTGGCTACGAGCAGTACTTC. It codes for CAWSVYVGEGGYEQYF.

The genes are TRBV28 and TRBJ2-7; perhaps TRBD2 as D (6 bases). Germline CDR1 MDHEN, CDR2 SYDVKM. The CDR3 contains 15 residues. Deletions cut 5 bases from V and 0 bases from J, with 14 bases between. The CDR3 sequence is CASSTPAGSSYEQYF. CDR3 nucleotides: TGTGCCAGCAGTACGCCCGCGGGGTCCTCCTACGAGCAGTACTTC.

The CDR3 nucleotides are TGTGCCATCAGTGAGTCAGGTGGACTAGCGGGAGCGGGCACCGGGGAGCTGTTTTTT. This codes for CAISESGGLAGAGTGELFF. The chain employs TRBV10-3 and TRBJ2-2; 13 bases line up with TRBD2. J gave up 4 bases and V 0 bases, and 8 bases lay outside the gene matches. Germline-derived CDR1 and CDR2 are ENHRY and SYGVKD. This CDR3 is 19 amino acids long.

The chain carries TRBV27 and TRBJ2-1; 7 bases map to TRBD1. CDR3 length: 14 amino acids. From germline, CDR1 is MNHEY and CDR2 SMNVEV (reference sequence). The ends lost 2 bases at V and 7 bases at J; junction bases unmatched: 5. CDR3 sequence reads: CASSLIGQENEQFF. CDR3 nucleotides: TGTGCCAGCAGTTTAATAGGACAGGAGAATGAGCAGTTCTTC.

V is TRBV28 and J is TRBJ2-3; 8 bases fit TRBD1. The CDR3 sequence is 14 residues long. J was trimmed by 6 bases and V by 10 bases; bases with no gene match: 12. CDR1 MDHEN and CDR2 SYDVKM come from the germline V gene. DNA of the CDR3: TGTGCCATCACGACAGGGGAGTTAAGGGATACGCAGTATTTT. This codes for CAITTGELRDTQYF.

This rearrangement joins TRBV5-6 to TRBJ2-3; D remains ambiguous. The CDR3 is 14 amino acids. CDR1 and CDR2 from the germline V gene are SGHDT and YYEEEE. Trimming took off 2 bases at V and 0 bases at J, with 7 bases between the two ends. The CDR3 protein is CASSFVRSTDTQYF. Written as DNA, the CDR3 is TGTGCCAGCAGCTTTGTCAGGAGCACAGATACGCAGTATTTT.

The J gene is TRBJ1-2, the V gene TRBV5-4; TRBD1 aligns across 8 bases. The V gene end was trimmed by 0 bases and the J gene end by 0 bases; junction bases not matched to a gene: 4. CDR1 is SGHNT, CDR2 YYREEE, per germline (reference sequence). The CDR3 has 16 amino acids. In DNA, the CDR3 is TGTGCCAGCAGCTTGGGACAGGGGCCTCCTAACTATGGCTACACCTTC. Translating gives CASSLGQGPPNYGYTF.

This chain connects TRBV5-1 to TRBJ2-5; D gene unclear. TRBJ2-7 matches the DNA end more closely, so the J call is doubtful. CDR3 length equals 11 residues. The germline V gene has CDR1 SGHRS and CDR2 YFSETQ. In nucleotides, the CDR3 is TGCGCCAGCAGCTTGGGATACGAGCAGTACTTC. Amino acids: CASSLGYEQYF.

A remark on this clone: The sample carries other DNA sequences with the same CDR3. CDR3 bases: TGTGCCAGCAGTGGTGACAGGGGTATCAGAAACACCATATATTTT. It codes for CASSGDRGIRNTIYF. The J gene is TRBJ1-3, the V gene TRBV6-1, with 8 bases matching TRBD1. The CDR3 has 15 amino acids. The J segment lost 5 bases and the V segment lost 4 bases, leaving 7 bases of the junction unmatched. Germline CDR1 MNHNS, CDR2 SASEGT.

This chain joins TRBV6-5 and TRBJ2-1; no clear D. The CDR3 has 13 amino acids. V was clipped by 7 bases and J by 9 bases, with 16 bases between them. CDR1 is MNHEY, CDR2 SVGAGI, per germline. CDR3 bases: TGTGCCAGCACCCCATACACTCTCGGTGAGCAGTTCTTC. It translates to CASTPYTLGEQFF.

Here the CDR3 DNA reads TGTGCCAGCAGCTTAGAGGGACAGGGGGAGCATGAGCAGTTCTTC. Translated, it gives CASSLEGQGEHEQFF. This chain uses TRBV11-3 with TRBJ2-1; 11 positions match TRBD1. Trimming took 0 bases from V and 8 from J; bases not matched to a gene: 3. This CDR3 region has 15 residues. Germline assignment: CDR1 SGHNT and CDR2 YENEEA.

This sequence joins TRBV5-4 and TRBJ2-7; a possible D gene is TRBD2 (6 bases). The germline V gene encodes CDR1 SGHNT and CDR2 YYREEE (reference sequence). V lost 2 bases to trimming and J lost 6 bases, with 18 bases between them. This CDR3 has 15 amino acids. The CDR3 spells CASSFRGGEQPEQYF. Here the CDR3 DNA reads TGTGCCAGCAGCTTTAGGGGCGGGGAACAACCCGAGCAGTACTTC.